This T cell receptor (beta chain) was captured in a study of blood T cells in healthy people across ages. Whole-study findings and limits: Aged donors had fewer naive CD4+ cells and lower diversity than long-lived donors. Age advanced and TCR beta diversity per million T cells fell, roughly linearly.

This clonotype was counted a few times. Its antigen remains unidentified. Donor samples were obtained from healthy Caucasian individuals from Russia, aged about 6 to 95. The CDR3 extends over 16 amino acids. Germline loops: CDR1 MNHEY, CDR2 SMNVEV (reference sequence). J gave up 4 bases and V 5 bases, and 6 bases lay outside the gene matches. PCR was performed a second time for roughly 7 to 11 cycles using a sample-barcoded 5' primer and a J-beta primer mix. Tags on each cDNA molecule came from a template-switch adaptor with 12 random nucleotides. TCRdb recomputed calls from the 5' RACE reads with MiXCR, one row per CDR3 protein. The profile shows roughly 500,000 distinct CDR3 sequences, 25% to 30% of them singletons.

The rearrangement links TRBV27 to TRBJ2-1, with 12 bases that match TRBD2. The source of this sequence is a woman aged 70 to 79 in good health. Sequences were obtained from blood. The CDR3 loop reads CASSRSTSGRYNEQFF. CDR3 nucleotide sequence: TGTGCCAGCAGTCGCTCTACTAGCGGGAGGTACAATGAGCAGTTCTTC.